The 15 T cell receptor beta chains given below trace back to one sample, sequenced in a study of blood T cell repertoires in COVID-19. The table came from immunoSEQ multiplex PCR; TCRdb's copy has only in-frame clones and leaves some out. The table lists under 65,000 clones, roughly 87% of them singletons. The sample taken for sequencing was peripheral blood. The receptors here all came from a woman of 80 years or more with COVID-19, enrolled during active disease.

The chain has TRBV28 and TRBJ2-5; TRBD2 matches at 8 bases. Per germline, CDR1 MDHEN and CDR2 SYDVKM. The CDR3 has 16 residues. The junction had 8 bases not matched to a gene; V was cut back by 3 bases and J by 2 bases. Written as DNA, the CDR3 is TGTGCCAGCAGTTTCAGCGGGGGACGGGCACAAGAGACCCAGTACTTC. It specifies CASSFSGGRAQETQYF. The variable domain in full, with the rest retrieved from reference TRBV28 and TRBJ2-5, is DVKVTQSSRYLVKRTGEKVFLECVQDMDHENMFWYRQDPGLGLRLIYFSYDVKMKEKGDIPEGYSVSREKKERFSLILESASTNQTSMYLCASSFSGGRAQETQYFGPGTRLLVL.

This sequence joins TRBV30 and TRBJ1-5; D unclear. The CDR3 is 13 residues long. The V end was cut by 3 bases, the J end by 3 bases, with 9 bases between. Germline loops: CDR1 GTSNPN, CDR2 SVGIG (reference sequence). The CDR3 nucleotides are TGTGCCTGGAGCCTCAGATACAATCAGCCCCAGCATTTT. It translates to CAWSLRYNQPQHF.

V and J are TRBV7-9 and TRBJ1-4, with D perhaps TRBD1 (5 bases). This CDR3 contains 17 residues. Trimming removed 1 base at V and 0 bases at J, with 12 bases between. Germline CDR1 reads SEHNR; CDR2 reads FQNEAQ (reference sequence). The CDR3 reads CASSLGTGAATNEKLFF. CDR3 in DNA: TGTGCCAGCAGCTTAGGTACAGGAGCCGCAACTAATGAAAAACTGTTTTTT.

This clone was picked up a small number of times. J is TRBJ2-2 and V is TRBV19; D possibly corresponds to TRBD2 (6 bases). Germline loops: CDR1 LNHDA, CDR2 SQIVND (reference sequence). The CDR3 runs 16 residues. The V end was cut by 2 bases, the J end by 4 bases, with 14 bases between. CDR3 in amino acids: CASSIRLAPITGELFF. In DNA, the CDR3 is TGTGCCAGTAGTATACGTCTAGCGCCAATCACCGGGGAGCTGTTTTTT.

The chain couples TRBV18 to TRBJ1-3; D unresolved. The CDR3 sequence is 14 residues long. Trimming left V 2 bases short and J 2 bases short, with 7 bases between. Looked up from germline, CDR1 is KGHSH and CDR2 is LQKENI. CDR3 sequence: CASSPVSAGNTIYF. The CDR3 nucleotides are TGTGCCAGCTCACCAGTATCCGCTGGAAACACCATATATTTT.

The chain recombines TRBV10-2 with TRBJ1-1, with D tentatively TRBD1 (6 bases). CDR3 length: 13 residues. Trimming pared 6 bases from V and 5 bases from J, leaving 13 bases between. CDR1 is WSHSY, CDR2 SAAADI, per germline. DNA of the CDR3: TGCGCCAGCAGCACCGACAGGCTGACTGAAGCTTTCTTT. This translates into CASSTDRLTEAFF.

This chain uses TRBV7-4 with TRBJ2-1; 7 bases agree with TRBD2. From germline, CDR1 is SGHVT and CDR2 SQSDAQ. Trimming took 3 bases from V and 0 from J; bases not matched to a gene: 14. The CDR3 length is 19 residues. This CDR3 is CASSFGPYSGLSSYNEQFF. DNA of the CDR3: TGTGCCAGCAGCTTCGGCCCCTATAGCGGGCTGAGCTCCTACAATGAGCAGTTCTTC. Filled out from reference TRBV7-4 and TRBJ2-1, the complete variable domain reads GAGVSQSPRYKVAKRGRDVALRCDSISGHVTLYWYRQTLGQGSEVLTYSQSDAQRDKSGRPSGRFSAERPERSVSTLKIQRTEQGDSAVYLCASSFGPYSGLSSYNEQFFGPGTRLTVL.

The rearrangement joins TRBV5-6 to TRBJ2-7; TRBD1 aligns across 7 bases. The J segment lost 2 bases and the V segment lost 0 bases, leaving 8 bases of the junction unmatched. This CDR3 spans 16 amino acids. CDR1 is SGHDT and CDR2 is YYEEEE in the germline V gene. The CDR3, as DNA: TGTGCCAGCAGCTTGGCAGGCGAAACAGGGGCCTACGAGCAGTACTTC. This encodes CASSLAGETGAYEQYF. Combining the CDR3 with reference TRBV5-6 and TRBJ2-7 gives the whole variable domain DAGVTQSPTHLIKTRGQQVTLRCSPKSGHDTVSWYQQALGQGPQFIFQYYEEEERQRGNFPDRFSGHQFPNYSSELNVNALLLGDSALYLCASSLAGETGAYEQYFGPGTRLTVT.

For the CDR3, the DNA is TGCGCCAGCAGCCAAGATAGACATTCCTACGAGCAGTACTTC. The encoded protein is CASSQDRHSYEQYF. The chain recombines TRBV4-1 with TRBJ2-7, with D unresolved. Trimming took off 0 bases at V and 1 base at J, with 7 bases between the two ends. The CDR3 contains 14 residues. Germline lookup yields CDR1 MGHRA and CDR2 YSYEKL.

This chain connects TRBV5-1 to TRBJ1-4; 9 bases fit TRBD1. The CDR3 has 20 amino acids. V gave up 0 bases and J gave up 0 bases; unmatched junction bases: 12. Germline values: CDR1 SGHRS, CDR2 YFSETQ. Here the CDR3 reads CASSLVRGTGSLATNEKLFF. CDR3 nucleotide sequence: TGCGCCAGCAGCTTGGTCCGGGGGACAGGGTCTTTGGCAACTAATGAAAAACTGTTTTTT.

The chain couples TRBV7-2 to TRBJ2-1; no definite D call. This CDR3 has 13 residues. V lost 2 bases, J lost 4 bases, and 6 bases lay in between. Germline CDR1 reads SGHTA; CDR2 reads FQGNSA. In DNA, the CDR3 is TGTGCCAGCAGCTTACAAGCGTACAATGAGCAGTTCTTC. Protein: CASSLQAYNEQFF.

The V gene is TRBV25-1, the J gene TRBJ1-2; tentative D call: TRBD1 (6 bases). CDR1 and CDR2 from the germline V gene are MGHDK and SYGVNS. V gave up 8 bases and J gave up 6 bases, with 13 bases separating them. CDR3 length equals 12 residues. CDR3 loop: CASLDRRHGYTF. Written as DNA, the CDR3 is TGTGCCAGCTTGGACAGACGGCATGGCTACACCTTC.

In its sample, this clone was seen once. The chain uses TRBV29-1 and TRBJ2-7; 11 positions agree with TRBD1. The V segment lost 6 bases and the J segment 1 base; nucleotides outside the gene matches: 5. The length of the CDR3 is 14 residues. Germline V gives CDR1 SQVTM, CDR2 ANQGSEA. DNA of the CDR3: TGCAGCGTGGCCGGGACAGGGGGTTCCTACGAGCAGTACTTC. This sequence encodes CSVAGTGGSYEQYF.

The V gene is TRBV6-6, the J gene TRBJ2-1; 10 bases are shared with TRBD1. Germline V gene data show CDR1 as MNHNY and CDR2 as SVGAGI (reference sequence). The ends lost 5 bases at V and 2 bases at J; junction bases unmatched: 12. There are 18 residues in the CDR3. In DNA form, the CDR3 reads TGTGCCAGCAGTCCCCGGGACAGGGGTTCGAGCACCTACAATGAGCAGTTCTTC. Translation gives CASSPRDRGSSTYNEQFF.

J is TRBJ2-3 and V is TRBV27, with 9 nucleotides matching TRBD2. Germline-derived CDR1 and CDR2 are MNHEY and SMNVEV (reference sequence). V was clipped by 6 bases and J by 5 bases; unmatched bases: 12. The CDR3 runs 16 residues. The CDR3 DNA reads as TGTGCCAGCAGGCTACGGGCGGGGGGGTCCAGAGATACGCAGTATTTT. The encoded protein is CASRLRAGGSRDTQYF.